This T cell receptor (beta chain) was documented in a study of T cell changes during pregnancy in multiple sclerosis. J gave up 5 bases and V 2 bases, and 2 bases lay outside the gene matches. Germline assignment: CDR1 SGHRS and CDR2 YFSETQ. The CDR3 extends over 13 amino acids. Clones were read by immunoSEQ multiplex PCR, and TCRdb kept only the in-frame ones, dropping some. This repertoire shows fewer than 60,000 clones, more than 85% found once; its top ten account for roughly 1.2%. This clonotype was obtained from a female donor in good health, enrolled as a control in a pregnancy study. The genes are TRBV5-1 and TRBJ1-2, with 8 bases fitting TRBD1. The sequenced sample was peripheral blood, obtained after pregnancy. The CDR3 bases are TGCGCCAGCAGCTTAGGGACAGGATATGGCTACACCTTC. This encodes CASSLGTGYGYTF.